This T cell receptor (beta chain) was recovered during a study of shared clonotypes between healthy human individuals. Study-level results: Clonotypes that were shared across a handful of donors made up about 4.5% of naive CD4 clonotypes.

This clone was seen a few times. As yet, its antigen is unknown. A split of CD4+ cells into CD45RA+ naive and CD45RA-negative memory subsets was performed. Profiling relied on immunoSEQ multiplex PCR, and the TCRdb table lists in-frame clones only, not all of them. The sample consists of some 1.1 million clones, approximately 80% of them appearing once. From germline, CDR1 is SGHTS and CDR2 YDEGEE. The CDR3 spans 15 residues. V dropped 2 bases and J dropped 3; count of bases not matched to a gene: 7. The J gene is TRBJ1-2, the V gene TRBV5-8; TRBD1 matches 7 bases. The clonotype comes from a young man in good health. Some clones in this sample may be carry-over from other donors' samples. The sequenced material came from memory CD4+ T cells from PBMCs. Subset: CD45RA-negative fraction. CDR3 bases: TGTGCCAGCAGCTTAAGGGGCGACAGGGACTATGGCTACACCTTC. Translating gives CASSLRGDRDYGYTF.